The 8 T cell receptor beta chains reported below all come from one sample, sequenced in a study of blood T cell repertoires in COVID-19. Method: immunoSEQ multiplex PCR; TCRdb's copy keeps in-frame clones and lacks some. The table records hundreds of thousands of clones, 80% to 90% of them present only once. Material: PBMCs or T cells enriched from blood (not recorded which). The receptors were gathered from a woman aged 18-29 years who had recovered from COVID-19.

This chain links TRBV6-1 with TRBJ1-5; D unclear. Germline V CDR1 and CDR2: MNHNS, SASEGT. This CDR3 has 15 amino acids. Trimming took off 2 bases at V and 6 bases at J, with 14 bases between the two ends. DNA for the CDR3: TGTGCCAGCAGTGAACTCTATGTAGCGGGTCAGCCCCAGCATTTT. Encoded protein: CASSELYVAGQPQHF.

The chain joins TRBV12-3 or TRBV12-4 to TRBJ1-4; no clear D. V shed 5 bases and J shed 8 bases, with 12 bases lying between them. The CDR3 sequence is 13 residues long. CDR3: CASSLPPGEKLFF. DNA of the CDR3: TGTGCCAGCAGTCTCCCCCCCGGGGAAAAACTGTTTTTT.

The CDR3 sequence is CASSTPRGGRGGNTIYF. The DNA of the CDR3 is TGCGCCAGCAGTACCCCTCGCGGGGGGCGAGGAGGAAACACCATATATTTT. This chain joins TRBV5-1 and TRBJ1-3; tentatively, D is TRBD1 (6 bases). The CDR3 sequence is 17 residues long. The germline gives CDR1 SGHRS, CDR2 YFSETQ. The V gene lost 5 bases and the J gene lost 4 bases, with 22 bases spanning the gap.

The rearrangement joins TRBV5-1 to TRBJ2-3; 10 nucleotides align to TRBD1. After removal of 5 bases from V and 2 bases from J, the junction contained 8 bases not matched to a gene. This CDR3 has 16 amino acids. Per germline, CDR1 SGHRS and CDR2 YFSETQ. CDR3 DNA: TGCGCCAGCAGGTTCGGGACAGGGGCCTTCACAGATACGCAGTATTTT. Its translation: CASRFGTGAFTDTQYF.

The CDR3 loop reads CASSEIGDYSSNEQFF. The CDR3 coding sequence is TGTGCCAGCAGTGAAATAGGGGACTATTCGAGCAATGAGCAGTTCTTC. J is TRBJ2-1 and V is TRBV2, with 7 positions matching TRBD2. Germline V lookup: CDR1 SNHLY, CDR2 FYNNEI. This CDR3 comprises 16 residues. The V and J ends lost 2 bases and 6 bases, in that order; junction bases with no gene match: 10. Using reference TRBV2 and TRBJ2-1 for the parts outside the CDR3, the full variable domain is EPEVTQTPSHQVTQMGQEVILRCVPISNHLYFYWYRQILGQKVEFLVSFYNNEISEKSEIFDDQFSVERPDGSNFTLKIRSTKLEDSAMYFCASSEIGDYSSNEQFFGPGTRLTVL.

The chain recombines TRBV6-2 or TRBV6-3 with TRBJ1-2; no firm D call. The germline CDR1 and CDR2 sequences are MNHEY and SVGEGT. The CDR3 loop spans 13 amino acids. Between the trimmed V and J ends, which lost 6 bases and 2 bases, there was a span of 10 bases. CDR3 DNA: TGTGCCAGCAGCCAACAGCTGAACTATGGCTACACCTTC. Its protein product is CASSQQLNYGYTF.

The CDR3 reads CASSYSFNEKLFF. CDR3 in DNA: TGTGCCAGCAGTTACAGCTTTAATGAAAAACTGTTTTTT. This chain uses TRBV6-5 with TRBJ1-4; D not resolved. This CDR3 has 13 residues. V lost 2 bases and J 4 bases, leaving 5 bases between the germline ends. CDR1 is MNHEY and CDR2 is SVGAGI in the germline V gene.

V usage is TRBV28 and J usage is TRBJ2-7, with 8 bases fitting TRBD1. Trimming cost V 8 bases and J 3 bases; bases outside gene matches: 3. The CDR3 sequence is 12 residues long. In germline, CDR1 is MDHEN, CDR2 SYDVKM. The DNA of the CDR3 is TGTGCCAGCCGTGACAGGGGCTACGAGCAGTACTTC. Its protein is CASRDRGYEQYF. Using reference TRBV28 and TRBJ2-7 for the parts outside the CDR3, the full variable domain is DVKVTQSSRYLVKRTGEKVFLECVQDMDHENMFWYRQDPGLGLRLIYFSYDVKMKEKGDIPEGYSVSREKKERFSLILESASTNQTSMYLCASRDRGYEQYFGPGTRLTVT.